What follows describes a single T cell receptor beta chain. Its antigen is undetermined. The germline V gene encodes CDR1 MDHEN and CDR2 SYDVKM. The CDR3 has 14 residues. V was cut by 4 bases and J by 10 bases, with 14 bases left in between. This record comes from a study of T cell responses to AZD1222 COVID-19 vaccine. The study's findings and limits: Spike-specific TCR repertoires showed rising breadth and depth after two AZD1222 doses. Repertoires in all cases were sampled only once the peak T cell response had passed.

TCRdb keeps only in-frame clones here, not all; method: immunoSEQ multiplex PCR. The sample holds some 200,000 clones, just over 90% seen once. The chain has TRBV28 and TRBJ1-6; the D gene is possibly TRBD1 (6 bases). The source was peripheral blood, collected 28 days after the second AZD1222 dose. The TCR originated in an adult who received the AZD1222 COVID-19 vaccine. CDR3 loop: CASSSRDNESPLHF. CDR3 DNA sequence: TGTGCCAGCAGTTCCCGGGACAACGAATCACCCCTCCACTTT. The full variable domain, rest sourced from reference TRBV28 and TRBJ1-6, is DVKVTQSSRYLVKRTGEKVFLECVQDMDHENMFWYRQDPGLGLRLIYFSYDVKMKEKGDIPEGYSVSREKKERFSLILESASTNQTSMYLCASSSRDNESPLHFGNGTRLTVT.